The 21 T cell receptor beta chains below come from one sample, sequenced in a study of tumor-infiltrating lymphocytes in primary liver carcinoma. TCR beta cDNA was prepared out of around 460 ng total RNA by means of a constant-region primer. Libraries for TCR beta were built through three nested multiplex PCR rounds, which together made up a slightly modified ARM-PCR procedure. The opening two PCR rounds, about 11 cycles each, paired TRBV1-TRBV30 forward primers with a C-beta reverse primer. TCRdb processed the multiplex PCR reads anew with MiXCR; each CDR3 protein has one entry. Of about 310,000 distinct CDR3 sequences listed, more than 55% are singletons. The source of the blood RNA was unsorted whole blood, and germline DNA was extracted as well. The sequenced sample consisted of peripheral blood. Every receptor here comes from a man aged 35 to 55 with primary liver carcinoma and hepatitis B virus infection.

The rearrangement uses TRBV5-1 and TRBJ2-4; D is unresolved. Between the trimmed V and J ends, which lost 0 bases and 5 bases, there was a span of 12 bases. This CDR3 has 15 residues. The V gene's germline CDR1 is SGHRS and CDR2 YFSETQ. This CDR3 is CASSLVGVGENIQYF. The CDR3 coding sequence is TGCGCCAGCAGCTTGGTTGGGGTTGGTGAAAACATTCAGTACTTC.

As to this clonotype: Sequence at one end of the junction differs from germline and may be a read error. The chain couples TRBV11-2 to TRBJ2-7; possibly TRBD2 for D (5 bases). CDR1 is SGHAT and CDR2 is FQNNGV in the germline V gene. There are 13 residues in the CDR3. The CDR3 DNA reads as TGTGCCAGCAGCCCCAGACTATTCTACGAGCAATACTTC. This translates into CASSPRLFYEQYF.

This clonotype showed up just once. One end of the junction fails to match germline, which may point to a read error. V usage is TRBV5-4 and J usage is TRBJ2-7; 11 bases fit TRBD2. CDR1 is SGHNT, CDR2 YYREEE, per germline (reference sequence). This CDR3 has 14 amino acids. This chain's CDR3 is CASSPRTSGYELYF. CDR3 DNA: TGTGCCAGCAGCCCCCGGACTAGCGGGTACGAGCTGTACTTC.

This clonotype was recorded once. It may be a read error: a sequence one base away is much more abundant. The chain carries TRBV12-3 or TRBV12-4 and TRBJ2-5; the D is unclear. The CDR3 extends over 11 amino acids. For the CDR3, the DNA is TGTGCCGGCAGGAGTCAAGAGACCCAGTACTTC. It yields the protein CAGRSQETQYF.

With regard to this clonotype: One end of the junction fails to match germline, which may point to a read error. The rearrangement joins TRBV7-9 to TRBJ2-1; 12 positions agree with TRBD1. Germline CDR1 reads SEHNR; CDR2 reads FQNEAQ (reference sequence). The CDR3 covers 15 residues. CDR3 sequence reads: CASSARDRGREEQSF. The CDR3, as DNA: TGTGCCAGCAGCGCCCGGGACAGGGGGCGCGAAGAGCAGTCCTTC.

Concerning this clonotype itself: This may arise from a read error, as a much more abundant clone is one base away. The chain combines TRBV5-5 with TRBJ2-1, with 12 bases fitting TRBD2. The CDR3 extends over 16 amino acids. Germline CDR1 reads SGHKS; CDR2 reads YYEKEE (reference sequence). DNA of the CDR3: TGTGCCAGCAGCTTGGAGTCTAGCGGGAGGGCGGATGAGCAGATCTTC. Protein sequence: CASSLESSGRADEQIF.

The CDR3: CASSGLYGDTQYF. The CDR3, as DNA: TGTGCCAGCAGTGGCCTGTATGGGGATACGCAGTATTTT. The J gene is TRBJ2-3, the V gene TRBV2; D is unresolved. V gave up 4 bases and J gave up 6 bases, with 11 bases separating them. Germline CDR1 is SNHLY and CDR2 is FYNNEI. There are 13 residues in the CDR3. Drawing the rest from reference TRBV2 and TRBJ2-3, the complete variable domain is EPEVTQTPSHQVTQMGQEVILRCVPISNHLYFYWYRQILGQKVEFLVSFYNNEISEKSEIFDDQFSVERPDGSNFTLKIRSTKLEDSAMYFCASSGLYGDTQYFGPGTRLTVL.

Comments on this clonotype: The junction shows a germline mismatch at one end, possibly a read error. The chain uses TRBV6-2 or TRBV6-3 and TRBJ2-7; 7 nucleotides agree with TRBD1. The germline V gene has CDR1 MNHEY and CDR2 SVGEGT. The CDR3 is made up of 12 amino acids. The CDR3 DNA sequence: TGTGCCATCAACAGGGGCCACTACGAGCAGCACTTC. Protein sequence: CAINRGHYEQHF.

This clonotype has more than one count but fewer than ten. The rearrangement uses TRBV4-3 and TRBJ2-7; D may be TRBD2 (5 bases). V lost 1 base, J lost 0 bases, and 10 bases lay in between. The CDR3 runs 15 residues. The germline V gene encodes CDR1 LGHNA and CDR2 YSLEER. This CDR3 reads CASSQVLAASYEQYF. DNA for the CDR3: TGCGCCAGCAGCCAAGTGCTAGCCGCCTCCTACGAGCAGTACTTC.

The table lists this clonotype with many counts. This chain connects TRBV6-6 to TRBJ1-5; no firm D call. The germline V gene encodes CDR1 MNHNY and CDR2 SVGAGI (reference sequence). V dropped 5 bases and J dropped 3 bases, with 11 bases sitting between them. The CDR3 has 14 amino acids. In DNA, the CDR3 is TGTGCCAGCAGTCCGACGGGGAACAATCAGCCCCAGCATTTT. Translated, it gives CASSPTGNNQPQHF.

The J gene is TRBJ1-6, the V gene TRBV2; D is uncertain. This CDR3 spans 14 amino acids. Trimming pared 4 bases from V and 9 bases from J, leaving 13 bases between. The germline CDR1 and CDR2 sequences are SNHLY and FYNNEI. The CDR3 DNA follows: TGTGCCAGCAGTGTGGAGGTTTCGATTTCACCCCTCCACTTT. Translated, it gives CASSVEVSISPLHF.

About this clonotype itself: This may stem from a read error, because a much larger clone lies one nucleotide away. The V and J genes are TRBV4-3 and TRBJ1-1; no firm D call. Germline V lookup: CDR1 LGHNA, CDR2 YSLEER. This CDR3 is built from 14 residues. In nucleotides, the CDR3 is TGTGCCAGCAGCCAAGATAGCCTGCGGGCTGAAGCTTTCTTT. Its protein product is CASSQDSLRAEAFF.

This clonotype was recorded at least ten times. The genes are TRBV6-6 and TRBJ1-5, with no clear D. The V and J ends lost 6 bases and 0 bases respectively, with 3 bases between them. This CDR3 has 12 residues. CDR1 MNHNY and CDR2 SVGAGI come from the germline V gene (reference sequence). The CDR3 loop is CASRNSNQPQHF. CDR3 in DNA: TGTGCCAGCAGAAATAGCAATCAGCCCCAGCATTTT.

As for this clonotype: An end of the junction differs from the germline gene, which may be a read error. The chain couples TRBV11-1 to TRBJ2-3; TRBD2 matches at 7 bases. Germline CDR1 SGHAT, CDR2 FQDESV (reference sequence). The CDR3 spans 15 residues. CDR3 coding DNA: TGTGCCAGCAGCCCCGAGCGGGACCTGACAGACACGCAGTATTTT. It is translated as CASSPERDLTDTQYF. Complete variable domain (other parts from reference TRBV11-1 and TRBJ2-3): EAEVAQSPRYKITEKSQAVAFWCDPISGHATLYWYRQILGQGPELLVQFQDESVVDDSQLPKDRFSAERLKGVDSTLKIQPAELGDSAMYLCASSPERDLTDTQYFGPGTRLTVL.

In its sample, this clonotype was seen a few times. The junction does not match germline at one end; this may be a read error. For the CDR3, the DNA is TGCAACGTTGGGATGGCGGGAGGGCCAGAGGATGCGCGGCACGAGCAGTACTTC. This codes for CNVGMAGGPEDARHEQYF. The V call is TRBV29-1, the J call TRBJ2-7; TRBD2 agrees at 9 bases. CDR3 size: 18 residues. The germline CDR1 and CDR2 sequences are SQVTM and ANQGSEA.

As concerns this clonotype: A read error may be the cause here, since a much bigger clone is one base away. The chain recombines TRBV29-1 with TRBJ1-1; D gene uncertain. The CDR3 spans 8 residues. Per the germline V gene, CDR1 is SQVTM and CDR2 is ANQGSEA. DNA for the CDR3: TGCAGCGTTGAAGGGGCTTTATTT. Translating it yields CSVEGALF. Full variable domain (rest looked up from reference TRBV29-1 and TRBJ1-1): SAVISQKPSRDICQRGTSLTIQCQVDSQVTMMFWYRQQPGQSLTLIATANQGSEATYESGFVIDKFPISRPNLTFSTLTVSNMSPEDSSIYLCSVEGALFGQGTRLTVV.

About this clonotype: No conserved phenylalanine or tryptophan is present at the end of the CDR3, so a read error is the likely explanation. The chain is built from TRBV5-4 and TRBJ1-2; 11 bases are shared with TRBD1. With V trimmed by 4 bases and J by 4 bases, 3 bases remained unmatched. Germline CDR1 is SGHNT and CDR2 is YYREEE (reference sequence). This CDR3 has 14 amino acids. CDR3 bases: TGTGCCAGCAGCAGGGGACAGGGGGGCTATGGCTACACCTTG. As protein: CASSRGQGGYGYTL.

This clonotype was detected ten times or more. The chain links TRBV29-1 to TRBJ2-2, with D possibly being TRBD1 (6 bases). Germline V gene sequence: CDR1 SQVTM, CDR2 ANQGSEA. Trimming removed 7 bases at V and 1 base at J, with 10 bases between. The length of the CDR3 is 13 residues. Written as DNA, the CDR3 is TGCAGCGGTGGGACACGGAACACCGGGGAGCTGTTTTTT. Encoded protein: CSGGTRNTGELFF.

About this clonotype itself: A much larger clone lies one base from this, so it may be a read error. The CDR3 spells CASSYPNQPQRF. The CDR3 nucleotides read TGTGCCAGCAGTTACCCCAATCAGCCCCAGCGTTTT. This chain uses TRBV6-6 with TRBJ1-5, with D unclear. There are 12 residues in the CDR3. In germline, CDR1 is MNHNY, CDR2 SVGAGI (reference sequence).

The DNA of the CDR3 is TGTGTCAGTAGTTTAGCGATGGCAGATACGCAGTATTTT. Encoded protein: CVSSLAMADTQYF. V usage is TRBV12-3 or TRBV12-4 and J usage is TRBJ2-3; possibly TRBD2 for D (5 bases). The CDR3 covers 13 residues.

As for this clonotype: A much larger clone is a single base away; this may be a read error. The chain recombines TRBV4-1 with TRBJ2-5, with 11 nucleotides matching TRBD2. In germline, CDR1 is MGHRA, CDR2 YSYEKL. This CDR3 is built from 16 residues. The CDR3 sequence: CASSKEASSGRETQYF. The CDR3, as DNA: TGCGCCAGCAGCAAAGAGGCGTCTAGCGGGAGGGAGACCCAGTACTTC.